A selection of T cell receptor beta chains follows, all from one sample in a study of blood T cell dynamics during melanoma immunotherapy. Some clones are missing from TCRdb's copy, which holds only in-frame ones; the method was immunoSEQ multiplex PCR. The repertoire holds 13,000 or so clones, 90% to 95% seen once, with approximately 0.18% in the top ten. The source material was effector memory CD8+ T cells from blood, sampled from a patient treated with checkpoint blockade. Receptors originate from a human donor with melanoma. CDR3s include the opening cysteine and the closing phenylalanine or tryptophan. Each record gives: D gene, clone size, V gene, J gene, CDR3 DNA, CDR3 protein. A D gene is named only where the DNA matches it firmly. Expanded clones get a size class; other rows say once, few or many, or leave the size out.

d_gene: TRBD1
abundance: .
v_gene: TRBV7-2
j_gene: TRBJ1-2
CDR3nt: TGTGCCAGCAGCTTCGGGACAGGGGACTATGGCTACACCTTC
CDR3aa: CASSFGTGDYGYTF

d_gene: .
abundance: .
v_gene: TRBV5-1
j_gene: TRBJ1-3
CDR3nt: TGCGCCAGCTCCTTGCTGGTTAGTGGAAACACCATATATTTT
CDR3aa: CASSLLVSGNTIYF

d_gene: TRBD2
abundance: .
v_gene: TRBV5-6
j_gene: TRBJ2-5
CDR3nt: TGTGCCAGCAGCCCCGGGACTAGGGAAGAAGAGACCCAGTACTTC
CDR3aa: CASSPGTREEETQYF

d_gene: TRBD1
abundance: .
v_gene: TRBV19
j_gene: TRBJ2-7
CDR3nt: TGTGCCAGTAGTATCGGGACAGCCGCCTACGAGCAGTACTTC
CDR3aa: CASSIGTAAYEQYF

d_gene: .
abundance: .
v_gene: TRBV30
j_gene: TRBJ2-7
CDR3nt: TGTGCCTGGAGCGCCTTTGAGGTAGGGGCCCTTGCCTACGAGCAGTACTTC
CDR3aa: CAWSAFEVGALAYEQYF

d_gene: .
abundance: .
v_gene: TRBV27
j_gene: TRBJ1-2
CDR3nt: TGTGCCAGCAGTTTCGACAAGAACTATGGCTACACCTTC
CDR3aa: CASSFDKNYGYTF

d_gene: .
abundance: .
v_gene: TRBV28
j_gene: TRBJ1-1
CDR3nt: TGTGCCAGCAGCCTCACTTTTGGGGGGGGTGCGGAAGCTTTCTTT
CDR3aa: CASSLTFGGGAEAFF

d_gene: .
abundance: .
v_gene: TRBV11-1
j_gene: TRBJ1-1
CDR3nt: TGTGCCAGCAGCTCCACGGGACTCGAGAAGTACACTGAAGCTTTCTTT
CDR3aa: CASSSTGLEKYTEAFF

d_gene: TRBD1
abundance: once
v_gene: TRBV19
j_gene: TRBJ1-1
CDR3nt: TGTGCCAGTAGTCAGGGGGCGCCTACTGAAGCTTTCTTT
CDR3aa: CASSQGAPTEAFF

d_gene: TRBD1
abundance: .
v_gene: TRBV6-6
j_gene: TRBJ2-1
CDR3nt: TGTGCCAGCAGTGACTTCGACAGGGGATTCTACAATGAGCAGTTCTTC
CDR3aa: CASSDFDRGFYNEQFF

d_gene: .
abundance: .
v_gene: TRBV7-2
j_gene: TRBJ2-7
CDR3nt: TGTGCCAGCAGCTTAGCCCTAGGACACAGCTCCTACGAGCAGTACTTC
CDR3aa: CASSLALGHSSYEQYF

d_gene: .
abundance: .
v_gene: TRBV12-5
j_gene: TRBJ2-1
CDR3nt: TGTGCTAGTGGTTTGGGAGGGGGTAGGAGCTCCTACAATGAGCAGTTCTTC
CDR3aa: CASGLGGGRSSYNEQFF

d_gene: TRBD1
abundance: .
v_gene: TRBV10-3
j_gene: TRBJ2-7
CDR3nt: TGTGCCATCAGGAGCGGGGACAGGGGCCTTTACGAGCAGTACTTC
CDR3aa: CAIRSGDRGLYEQYF